The rows below give T cell receptor beta chains drawn from one sample of a study of T cell repertoires in cytomegalovirus infection. A single record per CDR3 protein comes from TCRdb applying MiXCR to the reads. The repertoire has roughly 69,000 distinct CDR3 sequences, 20% of them found once; the top ten carry more than 65%. These TCRs are of unknown antigen specificity. The sample here was CD8+ T cells from cultured PBMCs, taken from culture after CMV antigen stimulation. The receptors stem from a human donor in good health (CMV status not recorded). Some clones in this sample may be carry-over from other donors' samples. CDR3s include the opening cysteine and the closing phenylalanine or tryptophan. D genes are given only for firm matches. Size tells how often a clone was seen (once, few, many) or the class of an expanded clone, and some rows leave it out.

abundance: -; v_gene: TRBV7-9; d_gene: -; j_gene: TRBJ1-1; len: 12; CDR3nt: TGTGCCAGCAGCCTTGGGACGACTGAAGCTTTCTTT; CDR3aa: CASSLGTTEAFF
abundance: -; v_gene: TRBV28; d_gene: -; j_gene: TRBJ1-1; len: 17; CDR3nt: TGTGCCAGCAGTTTAAGATCTGGAGGGCAGTTGAACACTGAAGCTTTCTTT; CDR3aa: CASSLRSGGQLNTEAFF
abundance: -; v_gene: TRBV28; d_gene: TRBD1; j_gene: TRBJ2-3; len: 13; CDR3nt: TGTGCCAGCAGCGACAGGGGGGGAGATACGCAGTATTTT; CDR3aa: CASSDRGGDTQYF
abundance: -; v_gene: TRBV5-5; d_gene: -; j_gene: TRBJ2-1; len: 14; CDR3nt: TGTGCCAGCAGCCCTCGCCGCGGGGACAATGAGCAGTTCTTC; CDR3aa: CASSPRRGDNEQFF
abundance: -; v_gene: TRBV6-2/TRBV6-3; d_gene: -; j_gene: TRBJ2-7; len: 11; CDR3nt: TGTGCCAGCAGTTCGGTGTTGGAGCAGTACTTC; CDR3aa: CASSSVLEQYF
abundance: few; v_gene: TRBV3-1; d_gene: -; j_gene: TRBJ2-1; len: 16; CDR3nt: TGTGCCAGCAGCCAAGTTGGGCGCGACCGCTACAATGAGCAGTTCTTC; CDR3aa: CASSQVGRDRYNEQFF
abundance: many; v_gene: TRBV7-8; d_gene: -; j_gene: TRBJ2-1; len: 13; CDR3nt: TGTGCCAGCAGCCACGCCGGGGCCCATGAGCAGTTCTTC; CDR3aa: CASSHAGAHEQFF
abundance: many; v_gene: TRBV12-3/TRBV12-4; d_gene: TRBD1; j_gene: TRBJ1-5; len: 14; CDR3nt: TGTGCCAGCAGTTTGGGGACAGGCAATCAGCCCCAGCATTTT; CDR3aa: CASSLGTGNQPQHF
abundance: once; v_gene: TRBV5-1; d_gene: -; j_gene: TRBJ1-1; len: 13; CDR3nt: TGCGCCAGCAGCTTGGACAGTAGGACTGAAGCTTTCTTT; CDR3aa: CASSLDSRTEAFF
abundance: few; v_gene: TRBV7-2; d_gene: -; j_gene: TRBJ1-5; len: 13; CDR3nt: TGTGCCAGCAGCTTATGGGAGGATCAGCCCCAGCATTTT; CDR3aa: CASSLWEDQPQHF
abundance: -; v_gene: TRBV4-1; d_gene: TRBD1; j_gene: TRBJ1-1; len: 15; CDR3nt: TGCGCCAGCAGCGAAACCCAGGGGGCGATTACTGAAGCTTTCTTT; CDR3aa: CASSETQGAITEAFF
abundance: -; v_gene: TRBV9; d_gene: -; j_gene: TRBJ2-5; len: 13; CDR3nt: TGTGCCAGCAGCGTAGTGGGAGAAGAGACCCAGTACTTC; CDR3aa: CASSVVGEETQYF
abundance: few; v_gene: TRBV6-2/TRBV6-3; d_gene: -; j_gene: TRBJ2-7; len: 15; CDR3nt: TGTGCCAGCAGTTCCTCTTCTGATACCACCTACGAGCAGTACTTC; CDR3aa: CASSSSSDTTYEQYF
abundance: -; v_gene: TRBV6-2/TRBV6-3; d_gene: -; j_gene: TRBJ1-1; len: 14; CDR3nt: TGTGCCAGCACCTGGACTATGGCGAACACTGAAGCTTTCTTT; CDR3aa: CASTWTMANTEAFF
abundance: -; v_gene: TRBV7-6; d_gene: -; j_gene: TRBJ1-3; len: 15; CDR3nt: TGTGCCAGCAGGGTCTCAGGGGTTTCTGGAAACACCATATATTTT; CDR3aa: CASRVSGVSGNTIYF
abundance: many; v_gene: TRBV7-6; d_gene: TRBD2; j_gene: TRBJ2-7; len: 15; CDR3nt: TGTGCCAGCAGCTTAGGGGCGGGGGTGACCTACGAGCAGTACTTC; CDR3aa: CASSLGAGVTYEQYF